Sequencing of this TCR beta chain was carried out in a study of response to subunit inactivated influenza vaccine. Study outcomes and limitations: The authors suggested that few new T cells are recruited per seasonal influenza vaccination.

One entry per CDR3 protein results from TCRdb running MiXCR on the RT-PCR reads. Here the sample spans about 540,000 distinct CDR3 sequences, 14% being singletons. Trimming took 8 bases from V and 7 from J; bases not matched to a gene: 9. The CDR3 extends over 13 amino acids. CDR1 SQVTM and CDR2 ANQGSEA come from the germline V gene. A note on this clonotype: The antigen is unknown.

The chain couples TRBV29-1 to TRBJ1-2; 11 bases map to TRBD1. Sequenced here: PBMCs from blood, sampled roughly 12 days after vaccination. This clonotype was sampled from a man aged 45-65 years who received an inactivated influenza vaccine. Here the CDR3 reads CSILDRGLSGYTF. CDR3 in DNA: TGCAGCATTCTGGACAGGGGGCTATCTGGCTACACCTTC. The whole variable domain, remainder taken from reference TRBV29-1 and TRBJ1-2, is SAVISQKPSRDICQRGTSLTIQCQVDSQVTMMFWYRQQPGQSLTLIATANQGSEATYESGFVIDKFPISRPNLTFSTLTVSNMSPEDSSIYLCSILDRGLSGYTFGSGTRLTVV.